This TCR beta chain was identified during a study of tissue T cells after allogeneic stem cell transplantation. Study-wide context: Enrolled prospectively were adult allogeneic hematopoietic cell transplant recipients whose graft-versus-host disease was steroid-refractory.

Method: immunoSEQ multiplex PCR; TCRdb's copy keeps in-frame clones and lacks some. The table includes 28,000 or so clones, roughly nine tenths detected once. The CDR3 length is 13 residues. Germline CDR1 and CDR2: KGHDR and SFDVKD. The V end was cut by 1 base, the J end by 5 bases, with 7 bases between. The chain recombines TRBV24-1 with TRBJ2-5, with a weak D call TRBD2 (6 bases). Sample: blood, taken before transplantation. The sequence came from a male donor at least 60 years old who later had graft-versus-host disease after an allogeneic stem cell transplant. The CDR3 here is CATSDFRGETQYF. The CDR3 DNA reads TGTGCCACCAGTGATTTCCGGGGGGAGACCCAGTACTTC.